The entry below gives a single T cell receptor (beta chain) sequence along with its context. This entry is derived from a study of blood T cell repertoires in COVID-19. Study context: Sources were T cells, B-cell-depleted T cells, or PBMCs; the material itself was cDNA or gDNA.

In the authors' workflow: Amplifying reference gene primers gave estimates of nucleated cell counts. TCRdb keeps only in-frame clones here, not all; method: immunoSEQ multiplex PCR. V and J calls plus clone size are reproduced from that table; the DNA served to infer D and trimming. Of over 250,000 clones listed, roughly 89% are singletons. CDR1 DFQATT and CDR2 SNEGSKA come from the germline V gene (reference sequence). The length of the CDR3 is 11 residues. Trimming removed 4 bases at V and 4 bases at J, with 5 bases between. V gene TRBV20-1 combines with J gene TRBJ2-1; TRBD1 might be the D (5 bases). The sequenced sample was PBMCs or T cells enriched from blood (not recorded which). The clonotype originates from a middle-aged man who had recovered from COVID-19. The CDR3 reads CSANRYNEQFF. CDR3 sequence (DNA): TGCAGTGCTAACAGGTACAATGAGCAGTTCTTC.